This T cell receptor beta chain was recovered during a study of graft-versus-host responses after intestinal transplantation. The wider study: Recipients across the board were started on anti-thymocyte globulin induction, then kept on tacrolimus and steroids for two to four years.

Study conclusions and caveats: Recipient marrow harbored GvH clones, some of which surfaced first in ileum or blood. Early post-transplant falls in HvG clones accompanied the peak levels of circulating GvH clones.

A note on this clone: Its antigen is undetermined.

CDR3 length: 15 residues. The V gene lost 4 bases and the J gene lost 3 bases, with 14 bases spanning the gap. Germline V gene data show CDR1 as SGHVS and CDR2 as FNYEAQ. Measured with immunoSEQ multiplex PCR; TCRdb has only the in-frame clones, and not every one. The table has tens of thousands of clones, less than 95% seen once; the top ten hold 5% to 7%. The receptor was derived from a human patient who received an intestinal transplant, so some T cells may come from the graft donor. V usage is TRBV7-6 and J usage is TRBJ2-3; D may correspond to TRBD1 or TRBD2 (6 bases each). The source was PBMCs, collected roughly 660 days after intestinal transplant. CDR3 nucleotides: TGTGCCAGCAGCTGGGGGGCACAAAGGACAGATACGCAGTATTTT. Residues: CASSWGAQRTDTQYF.